This entry is about one T cell receptor beta chain. Its antigen remains unknown. The sample belongs to a study of T-cell memory formation after mild COVID-19. In the study overall: The study found TCR clusters largely donor specific. Broader study findings: CM and EM subsets held most contracting CD4+ clones; EMRA held CD8+ ones. Clones contracting over day 15 to 85 were CD4/CD8 balanced, with later expanders leaning CD4+. That cross-reactive memory joined was suggested by some responding clones appearing in pre-infection memory.

TCRdb passed the 5' RACE reads through MiXCR, listing each CDR3 protein once. Here the sample spans roughly 560,000 distinct CDR3 sequences, roughly 20% being singletons. The V end was cut by 7 bases, the J end by 3 bases, with 16 bases between. This CDR3 is 14 amino acids long. Germline-derived CDR1 and CDR2 are SGHTA and FQGTGA. The sequenced material came from PBMCs or a T cell subset sorted from them (not recorded which). The origin of this receptor is an adult woman who had mild COVID-19 (a few samples of this study predate the infection). Cell type and time point are not known. V and J are TRBV7-3 and TRBJ2-7; D gene uncertain. CDR3 sequence reads: CASMGSPIFYEQYF. CDR3 coding DNA: TGTGCCAGCATGGGCAGTCCGATTTTCTACGAGCAGTACTTC. The full variable domain, in which reference TRBV7-3 and TRBJ2-7 provide the parts outside the CDR3, is GAGVSQTPSNKVTEKGKYVELRCDPISGHTALYWYRQSLGQGPEFLIYFQGTGAADDSGLPNDRFFAVRPEGSVSTLKIQRTERGDSAVYLCASMGSPIFYEQYFGPGTRLTVT.